This record covers a single T cell receptor beta chain. Its antigen is still unknown. This specimen comes from a study of cytomegalovirus exposure and HLA in healthy donors. Assay used: immunoSEQ multiplex PCR; TCRdb lists only in-frame clones, some missing. The table includes more than 85,000 clones, 93% detected once. Findings and limits, study-wide: Most observed TCR sequences were rare, whereas some public TCRs were detected in many donors. It was approximately 150 TCR beta chains that were listed as cytomegalovirus-associated. In vitro testing confirmed a few CMV-associated chains as specific for CMV antigens.

The TCR comes from a woman aged 25 to 45 in good health and CMV-seropositive. The sequencing input was PBMCs.

DNA for the CDR3: TGCGCCAGCAGCTTGTTTGGCGGGAGCTACCCCCACTACGAGCAGTACTTC. Translated, it gives CASSLFGGSYPHYEQYF. The V call is TRBV5-1, the J call TRBJ2-7, with TRBD2 identical over 7 bases. There are 17 residues in the CDR3. V trimming: 1 base; J trimming: 3 bases; junction bases outside the gene matches: 13. CDR1 is SGHRS and CDR2 is YFSETQ in the germline V gene.